This T cell receptor (beta chain) was found in a study of blood T cell repertoires in COVID-19. Across the study: COVID-19 samples from acute and convalescent phases originated in the United States, Italy and Spain. In each case, the material was cDNA or gDNA derived from T cells, B-cell-depleted T cells, or PBMCs.

The germline V gene encodes CDR1 MGHRA and CDR2 YSYEKL. V lost 1 base to trimming and J lost 2 bases, with 9 bases between them. There are 15 residues in the CDR3. Original analysis: Estimation of nucleated cell counts was performed using reference gene primer amplification. The protocol was immunoSEQ multiplex PCR, while the TCRdb copy is restricted to in-frame clones and leaves out a portion. V and J calls and clone size follow that table, whereas D and trimming were derived from the DNA. The sample consists of 200,000 to 300,000 clones, 88% of them appearing once. The receptor's source is a man between 60 and 75 years old who had recovered from COVID-19. Source material: peripheral blood. V gene TRBV4-1 combines with J gene TRBJ2-1; D gene uncertain. CDR3 region: CASSQGARPYNEQFF. CDR3 DNA sequence: TGCGCCAGCAGCCAAGGAGCGAGGCCCTACAATGAGCAGTTCTTC.